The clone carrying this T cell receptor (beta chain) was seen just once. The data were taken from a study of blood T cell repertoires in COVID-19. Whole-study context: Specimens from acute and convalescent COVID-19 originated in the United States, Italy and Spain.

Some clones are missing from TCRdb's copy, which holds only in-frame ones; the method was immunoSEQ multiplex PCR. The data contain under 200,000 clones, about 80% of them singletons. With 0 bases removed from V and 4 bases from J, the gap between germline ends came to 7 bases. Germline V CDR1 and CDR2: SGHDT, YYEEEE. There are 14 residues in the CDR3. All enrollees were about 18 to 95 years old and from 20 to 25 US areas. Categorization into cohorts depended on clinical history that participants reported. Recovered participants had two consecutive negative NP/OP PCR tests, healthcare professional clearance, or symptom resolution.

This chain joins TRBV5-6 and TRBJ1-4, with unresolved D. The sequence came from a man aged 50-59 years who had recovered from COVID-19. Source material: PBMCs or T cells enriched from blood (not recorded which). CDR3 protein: CASSLVGSNEKLFF. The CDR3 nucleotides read TGTGCCAGCAGCTTGGTGGGGAGTAATGAAAAACTGTTTTTT.